This is a list of T cell receptor beta chains from one sample in a study of CXCR3-negative and CXCR3-positive naive CD8 T cells. Using the 5' RACE reads, TCRdb records one entry per CDR3 protein without DNA. Its table lists about 45,000 distinct CDR3 sequences. The sequencing sample was made of naive CXCR3- CD8+ T cells from blood. The receptors here all came from a human donor in good health. Some clones in this sample may be carry-over from other donors' samples. The CDR3 runs from the conserved cysteine through the conserved F or W. Expanded clones get a size class; other rows say once, few or many, or leave the size out.

size | J | V | CDR3
NA | TRBJ2-1 | TRBV29-1 | CSALLDRGLYEQFF
NA | TRBJ2-5 | TRBV4-2 | CASSQERGGQETQYF
NA | TRBJ2-5 | TRBV28 | CASRIDSERQETQYF
NA | TRBJ1-4 | TRBV20-1 | CSAGTGDVVKLFF
NA | TRBJ2-7 | TRBV14 | CASSLLTGAYEQYF
medium-sized | TRBJ1-5 | TRBV10-3 | CASRGEDNQPQHF
NA | TRBJ2-1 | TRBV6-5 | CASSFSGDEDEQFF
NA | TRBJ2-2 | TRBV27 | CASSLGSGELFF
NA | TRBJ2-7 | TRBV15 | CATSRPMSGGPYEQYF
NA | TRBJ1-2 | TRBV14 | CASSRGSGYTF
NA | TRBJ2-3 | TRBV6-5 | CASSSLTSTDTQYF
NA | TRBJ2-1 | TRBV9 | CASSPSGGPNEQFF
NA | TRBJ2-1 | TRBV29-1 | CSVEGAGNEQFF
NA | TRBJ2-1 | TRBV29-1 | CSVRTGNEQFF
NA | TRBJ2-7 | TRBV12-3/TRBV12-4 | CASGSTSGGLSYEQYF
NA | TRBJ2-7 | TRBV5-4 | CASMQSGGTYEQYF
NA | TRBJ1-1 | TRBV29-1 | CSVEGVSNTEAFF
NA | TRBJ1-1 | TRBV12-3/TRBV12-4 | CASTLGNTEAFF
NA | TRBJ1-1 | TRBV4-3 | CASSQDLLLAEAFF
NA | TRBJ2-1 | TRBV20-1 | CSGGTGDHNEQFF
NA | TRBJ2-5 | TRBV25-1 | CASSLAYTGETQYF
NA | TRBJ2-7 | TRBV6-5 | CASSYYDEQYF
NA | TRBJ2-4 | TRBV14 | CASSHQGFIQYF
NA | TRBJ2-3 | TRBV12-3/TRBV12-4 | CASSSDRRGEGGTDTQYF
NA | TRBJ2-3 | TRBV5-1 | CASSLLELISDTQYF
NA | TRBJ2-7 | TRBV6-5 | CASRSSTGGYYEQYF
NA | TRBJ2-5 | TRBV7-2 | CASSLAPGDRSRF
NA | TRBJ2-7 | TRBV20-1 | CSGVGGGEQYF
NA | TRBJ2-1 | TRBV4-3 | CASSQVAGTYNEQFF
NA | TRBJ2-2 | TRBV6-2/TRBV6-3 | CASSYMSGSPSGELFF
NA | TRBJ2-7 | TRBV28 | CASSPSVWREVVEDSYEQYF
NA | TRBJ2-3 | TRBV12-3/TRBV12-4 | CASSFLFDGLTDTQYF
NA | TRBJ2-1 | TRBV15 | CATSLPGEMNEQFF
NA | TRBJ1-2 | TRBV14 | CASSQEQGMDYGYTF
NA | TRBJ1-1 | TRBV20-1 | CSVRRGNTEAFF
medium-sized | TRBJ1-1 | TRBV14 | CASSLQGYPIEAFF
NA | TRBJ2-7 | TRBV27 | CASTDRGSYEQYF
NA | TRBJ1-5 | TRBV2 | CASSEMGRGDNQPQHF
NA | TRBJ1-3 | TRBV12-3/TRBV12-4 | CASSLAGMTGNTIYF
NA | TRBJ2-5 | TRBV10-3 | CAISESGDPQETQYF
NA | TRBJ2-7 | TRBV29-1 | CSVEGETGKSSYEQYF
NA | TRBJ2-7 | TRBV21-1 | CASSGPGSRPGSYEQYF
NA | TRBJ1-2 | TRBV29-1 | CSVEDTGTGNYGYTF
NA | TRBJ2-7 | TRBV5-1 | CASRPEYSWDEQYF
NA | TRBJ1-1 | TRBV7-7 | CASSLSDEAFF
NA | TRBJ2-2 | TRBV7-8 | CASSFLTSGSMFGELFF
NA | TRBJ2-5 | TRBV6-4 | CASSPAGGTETQYF
NA | TRBJ2-3 | TRBV6-4 | CASSTGAPADTQYF
NA | TRBJ1-1 | TRBV6-2/TRBV6-3 | CASSYGPVWGTEAFF
NA | TRBJ2-7 | TRBV24-1 | CATSEGLAPISYEQYF
NA | TRBJ2-5 | TRBV29-1 | CSVSSANQETQYF
NA | TRBJ2-7 | TRBV29-1 | CSVESWQGARYEQYF